This T cell receptor beta chain was sequenced during a study of identical twins. From the 5' RACE reads, TCRdb called clonotypes with MiXCR, one entry per CDR3 protein. The table records approximately 670,000 distinct CDR3 sequences, around 6% of them present only once. The length of the CDR3 is 13 residues. Germline loops: CDR1 DFQATT, CDR2 SNEGSKA (reference sequence). J lost 6 bases, V lost 8 bases, and 10 bases had no gene match. This clonotype occurred many times. The sequencing sample was made of naive T cells sorted from blood. The chain joins TRBV20-1 to TRBJ2-1, with 7 bases fitting TRBD2. The origin of this receptor is a man between 18 and 29 years old in good health. CDR3 region: CSTPAGDFNEQFF. The CDR3 DNA sequence: TGCAGTACACCCGCGGGAGATTTCAATGAGCAGTTCTTC.